This entry lists 25 T cell receptor beta chains sequenced from one sample in a study of CD8+ T cells in alopecia areata. The sequencing template was cDNA reverse transcribed from extracted RNA. Produced via immunoSEQ multiplex PCR; TCRdb's table is partial and in-frame only. Found here are under 300,000 clones, under 70% of them singletons; the top ten hold around 1.2%. The sequenced sample was CD4+ T cells sorted from blood, obtained at week 0. The receptors were sampled from a human donor with alopecia areata.

This chain uses TRBV29-1 with TRBJ1-2, with a weak D call TRBD1 (5 bases). The CDR3 totals 13 residues. Germline V CDR1 and CDR2: SQVTM, ANQGSEA. Trimming pared 0 bases from V and 7 bases from J, leaving 12 bases between. CDR3 sequence: CSVEDRGFRGYTF. In DNA form, the CDR3 reads TGCAGCGTTGAAGATCGGGGGTTCCGTGGCTACACCTTC.

The chain carries TRBV30 and TRBJ1-2, with D uncertain. Germline V lookup: CDR1 GTSNPN, CDR2 SVGIG (reference sequence). This CDR3 is 10 amino acids long. In DNA, the CDR3 is TGTGCAGGCCTCAACTATGGCTACACCTTC. It specifies CAGLNYGYTF.

This chain connects TRBV6-5 to TRBJ1-4, with D possibly being TRBD1 (5 bases). This CDR3 is 15 amino acids long. Germline assignment: CDR1 MNHEY and CDR2 SVGAGI. Deletions cut 1 base from V and 14 bases from J, with 20 bases between. The CDR3 spells CASSYLQGELRRLFF. In DNA, the CDR3 is TGTGCCAGCAGTTACTTGCAGGGTGAACTCAGGAGGCTGTTTTTT.

The chain is built from TRBV6-5 and TRBJ1-6, with 10 bases aligning to TRBD1. Germline-derived CDR1 and CDR2 are MNHEY and SVGAGI. The CDR3 has 15 amino acids. The trim removed 5 bases at V and 7 bases at J, leaving 5 bases unmatched. Here the CDR3 reads CASSAGQGMNSPLHF. In DNA form, the CDR3 reads TGTGCCAGCAGTGCGGGACAGGGGATGAATTCACCCCTCCACTTT.

The genes are TRBV10-3 and TRBJ1-2, with 7 bases lining up with TRBD1. V was pared by 4 bases and J by 8 bases, with 10 bases of the junction left unmatched. There are 14 residues in the CDR3. The germline V gene has CDR1 ENHRY and CDR2 SYGVKD. CDR3: CAISARQGDWGYTF. The DNA of the CDR3 is TGTGCCATCAGTGCTAGACAGGGTGATTGGGGCTACACCTTC.

CDR3 in amino acids: CAWIVGTEEQFF. CDR3 in DNA: TGTGCCTGGATAGTGGGGACTGAAGAGCAGTTCTTC. The chain combines TRBV30 with TRBJ2-1, with a possible D match to TRBD2 (6 bases). The CDR3 has 12 residues. V was trimmed by 4 bases and J by 10 bases, leaving 14 bases between them. Germline V gives CDR1 GTSNPN, CDR2 SVGIG (reference sequence).

This clone ranks as medium-sized. The V call is TRBV19, the J call TRBJ2-7, with D hard to call. The CDR3 is 14 amino acids. CDR1 and CDR2 from the germline V gene are LNHDA and SQIVND (reference sequence). The V gene lost 5 bases and the J gene lost 2 bases, with 13 bases spanning the gap. The CDR3 sequence is CASSYGDPTYEQYF. As DNA, the CDR3 is TGTGCCAGTAGTTACGGAGATCCAACCTACGAGCAGTACTTC.

This clone has a handful of counts. The CDR3 protein is CASTLTGQETQYF. CDR3 DNA sequence: TGCGCCAGCACGTTGACAGGCCAAGAGACCCAGTACTTC. This rearrangement joins TRBV5-1 to TRBJ2-5; weak D call: TRBD1 (6 bases). The CDR3 spans 13 residues. Germline V gives CDR1 SGHRS, CDR2 YFSETQ. Trimming removed 6 bases from V and 1 base from J, with 10 bases in between.

This clone has just a few counts. Other DNA sequences in this sample translate to the same CDR3. The V and J genes are TRBV29-1 and TRBJ2-7; 8 bases map to TRBD1. There are 13 residues in the CDR3. The J segment lost 0 bases and the V segment lost 4 bases, leaving 2 bases of the junction unmatched. The V gene's germline CDR1 is SQVTM and CDR2 ANQGSEA. The CDR3 DNA reads TGCAGCGTTGCCGGGACAGGCTCCTACGAGCAGTACTTC. Translation: CSVAGTGSYEQYF.

CDR3 sequence reads: CASSILADNEQFF. The CDR3 nucleotides read TGCGCCAGCAGCATACTAGCGGATAATGAGCAGTTCTTC. The rearrangement links TRBV5-1 to TRBJ2-1; 8 bases align to TRBD2. The CDR3 consists of 13 residues. Germline V gives CDR1 SGHRS, CDR2 YFSETQ. The V segment lost 4 bases and the J segment 7 bases; nucleotides outside the gene matches: 4.

This rearrangement joins TRBV29-1 to TRBJ1-2; D remains unclear. CDR3 size: 12 residues. Trimming removed 3 bases at V and 7 bases at J, with 12 bases between. Germline V CDR1 and CDR2: SQVTM, ANQGSEA. The CDR3, as DNA: TGCAGCGTTGATCCCTACCGGGGTGGCTACACCTTC. Its protein is CSVDPYRGGYTF.

The V call is TRBV9, the J call TRBJ2-2; D gene ambiguous. Germline CDR1 and CDR2: SGDLS and YYNGEE. CDR3 length equals 15 residues. Between the trimmed V and J ends, which lost 5 bases and 1 base, there was a span of 12 bases. The CDR3 DNA reads TGTGCCAGCAGTACTGACCCTCGGAACACCGGGGAGCTGTTTTTT. Translated, it gives CASSTDPRNTGELFF.

This chain links TRBV29-1 with TRBJ1-4; unclear D gene. With 4 bases removed from V and 2 bases from J, the gap between germline ends came to 5 bases. Germline loops: CDR1 SQVTM, CDR2 ANQGSEA. This CDR3 is 12 amino acids long. The CDR3 DNA follows: TGCAGCGTTGCCCCGACTAATGAAAAACTGTTTTTT. Amino acid sequence: CSVAPTNEKLFF.

The J gene is TRBJ1-5, the V gene TRBV7-2; 7 bases align to TRBD1. The V and J ends lost 5 bases and 7 bases, in that order; junction bases with no gene match: 5. The CDR3 is 13 residues long. Germline V CDR1 and CDR2: SGHTA, FQGNSA. The CDR3 spells CASSTGEVQPQHF. The CDR3 DNA follows: TGTGCCAGCAGCACAGGGGAGGTCCAGCCCCAGCATTTT.

V and J are TRBV13 and TRBJ2-4; D gene unclear. V dropped 0 bases and J dropped 0 bases, with 9 bases sitting between them. This CDR3 comprises 16 residues. Germline loops: CDR1 PRHDT, CDR2 FYEKMQ (reference sequence). This CDR3 reads CASSLGAQIAKNIQYF. As DNA, the CDR3 is TGTGCCAGCAGCTTAGGCGCCCAGATAGCCAAAAACATTCAGTACTTC.

The genes are TRBV30 and TRBJ2-3, with TRBD1 as a possible D gene (7 bases). This CDR3 spans 13 amino acids. Germline V gene sequence: CDR1 GTSNPN, CDR2 SVGIG (reference sequence). V lost 1 base and J 5 bases, leaving 10 bases between the germline ends. The chain's CDR3 is CAWSARGVDTQYF. CDR3 in DNA: TGTGCCTGGAGTGCCAGGGGGGTAGATACGCAGTATTTT.

The V and J genes are TRBV11-2 and TRBJ2-5; D not certain. The CDR3 spans 13 residues. Germline CDR1 is SGHAT and CDR2 is FQNNGV. V was shortened by 2 bases and J by 5 bases, with 9 bases between the two germline ends. The CDR3 loop is CASSLPNRETQYF. CDR3 sequence (DNA): TGTGCCAGCAGCTTACCCAATAGGGAGACCCAGTACTTC. Based on the CDR3 plus reference TRBV11-2 and TRBJ2-5, the full variable domain is EAGVAQSPRYKIIEKRQSVAFWCNPISGHATLYWYQQILGQGPKLLIQFQNNGVVDDSQLPKDRFSAERLKGVDSTLKIQPAKLEDSAVYLCASSLPNRETQYFGPGTRLLVL.

This clone was observed once. This chain connects TRBV14 to TRBJ2-5, with D maybe TRBD1 (6 bases). Germline V gene lookup returns CDR1 SGHDN and CDR2 FVKESK. The CDR3 totals 15 residues. Trimming removed 1 base from V and 5 bases from J, with 14 bases in between. CDR3 amino acids: CASSQVSGGRETQYF. The CDR3 DNA is TGTGCCAGCAGCCAAGTATCTGGGGGCCGGGAGACCCAGTACTTC.

This clone was observed a single time. The genes are TRBV30 and TRBJ2-7, with 7 bases fitting TRBD1. The CDR3 spans 12 residues. Trimming cost V 1 base and J 7 bases; bases outside gene matches: 4. The germline CDR1 and CDR2 sequences are GTSNPN and SVGIG (reference sequence). CDR3 nucleotides: TGTGCCTGGAGTGACAGGGGTAGGGAGCAGTACTTC. Translated: CAWSDRGREQYF.

The CDR3 DNA reads as TGTGCCAGCAGCGTAAGGGCAGATCCTGGAAACACCATATATTTT. Its protein product is CASSVRADPGNTIYF. The chain joins TRBV9 to TRBJ1-3; D is ambiguous. V was trimmed by 1 base and J by 2 bases, leaving 10 bases between them. There are 15 residues in the CDR3. Germline CDR1 and CDR2: SGDLS and YYNGEE.

Here the CDR3 reads CASSRGRLVEFF. The CDR3 DNA follows: TGTGCCAGCAGTCGAGGGCGCCTAGTAGAGTTCTTC. The chain carries TRBV25-1 and TRBJ2-1, with D possibly being TRBD2 (5 bases). Germline assignment: CDR1 MGHDK and CDR2 SYGVNS. The CDR3 is made up of 12 amino acids. Between the trimmed V and J ends, which lost 5 bases and 14 bases, there was a span of 16 bases. The variable domain in full, completed from reference TRBV25-1 and TRBJ2-1, reads EADIYQTPRYLVIGTGKKITLECSQTMGHDKMYWYQQDPGMELHLIHYSYGVNSTEKGDLSSESTVSRIRTEHFPLTLESARPSHTSQYLCASSRGRLVEFFGPGTRLTVL.

The genes are TRBV6-5 and TRBJ2-7; D not certain. The germline V and J ends were trimmed by 7 bases and 0 bases, with 16 bases remaining between them. The CDR3 consists of 15 residues. CDR1 and CDR2 (germline): MNHEY, SVGAGI. CDR3 residues: CASKSVRVSSYEQYF. DNA of the CDR3: TGTGCCAGCAAATCGGTTAGGGTGTCCTCCTACGAGCAGTACTTC.

The CDR3 DNA follows: TGTGCCAGCAGTGTAGAAGTTAATATCCCCCTCCACTTT. It encodes CASSVEVNIPLHF. The rearrangement links TRBV2 to TRBJ1-6, with D hard to call. Germline V gene lookup returns CDR1 SNHLY and CDR2 FYNNEI. Deletions cut 4 bases from V and 13 bases from J, with 14 bases between. This CDR3 region has 13 residues.

V is TRBV20-1 and J is TRBJ2-7; no definite D call. The CDR3 has 10 amino acids. The germline gives CDR1 DFQATT, CDR2 SNEGSKA (reference sequence). V lost 5 bases and J 6 bases, leaving 8 bases between the germline ends. The CDR3 DNA reads TGCAGTGCTGGTTTGGTCGAGCAGTACTTC. Protein product: CSAGLVEQYF.

This chain joins TRBV7-8 and TRBJ1-5, with a tentative D call TRBD1 (6 bases). The CDR3 consists of 16 residues. The V end was cut by 4 bases, the J end by 1 base, with 14 bases between. Germline V CDR1 and CDR2: SGHVS, FQNEAQ. CDR3 amino acids: CASSSGGRASNQPQHF. For the CDR3, the DNA is TGTGCCAGCAGCTCGGGGGGCAGGGCAAGCAATCAGCCCCAGCATTTT.